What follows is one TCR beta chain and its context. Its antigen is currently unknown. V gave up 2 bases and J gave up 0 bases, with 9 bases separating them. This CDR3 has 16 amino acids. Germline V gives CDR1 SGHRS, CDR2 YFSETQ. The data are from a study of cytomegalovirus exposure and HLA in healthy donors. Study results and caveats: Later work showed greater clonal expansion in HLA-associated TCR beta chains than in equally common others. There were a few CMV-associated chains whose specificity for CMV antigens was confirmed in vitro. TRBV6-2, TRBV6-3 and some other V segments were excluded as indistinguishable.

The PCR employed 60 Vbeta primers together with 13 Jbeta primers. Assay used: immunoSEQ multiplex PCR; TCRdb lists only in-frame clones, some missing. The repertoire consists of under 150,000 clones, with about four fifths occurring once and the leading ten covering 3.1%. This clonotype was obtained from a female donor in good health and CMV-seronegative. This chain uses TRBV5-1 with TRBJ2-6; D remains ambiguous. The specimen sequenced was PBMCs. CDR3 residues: CASSLGGSSGANVLTF. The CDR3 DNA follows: TGCGCCAGCAGCTTAGGCGGAAGCTCTGGGGCCAACGTCCTGACTTTC.